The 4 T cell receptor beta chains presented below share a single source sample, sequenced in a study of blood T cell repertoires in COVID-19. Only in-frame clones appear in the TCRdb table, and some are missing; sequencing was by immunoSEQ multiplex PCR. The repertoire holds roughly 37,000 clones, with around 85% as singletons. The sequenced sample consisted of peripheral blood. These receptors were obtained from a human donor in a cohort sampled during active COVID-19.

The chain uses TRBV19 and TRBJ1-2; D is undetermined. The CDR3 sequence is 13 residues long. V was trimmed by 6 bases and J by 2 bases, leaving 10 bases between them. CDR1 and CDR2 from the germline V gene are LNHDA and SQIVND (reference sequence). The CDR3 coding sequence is TGTGCCAGTAGCGCGGCAGTGAACTATGGCTACACCTTC. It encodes CASSAAVNYGYTF.

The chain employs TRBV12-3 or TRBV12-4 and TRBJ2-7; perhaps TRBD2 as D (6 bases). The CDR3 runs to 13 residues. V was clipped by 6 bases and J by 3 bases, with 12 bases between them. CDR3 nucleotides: TGTGCCAGCAGCCTGATGCGGGACTACGAGCAGTACTTC. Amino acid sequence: CASSLMRDYEQYF.

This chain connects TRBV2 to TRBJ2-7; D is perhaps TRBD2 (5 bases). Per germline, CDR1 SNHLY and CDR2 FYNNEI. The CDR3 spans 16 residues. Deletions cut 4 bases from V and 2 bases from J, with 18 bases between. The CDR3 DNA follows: TGTGCCAGCAGTGTGCCCCTGGTGAGCGGAGCCTACGAGCAGTACTTC. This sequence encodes CASSVPLVSGAYEQYF. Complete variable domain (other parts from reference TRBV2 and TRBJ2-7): EPEVTQTPSHQVTQMGQEVILRCVPISNHLYFYWYRQILGQKVEFLVSFYNNEISEKSEIFDDQFSVERPDGSNFTLKIRSTKLEDSAMYFCASSVPLVSGAYEQYFGPGTRLTVT.

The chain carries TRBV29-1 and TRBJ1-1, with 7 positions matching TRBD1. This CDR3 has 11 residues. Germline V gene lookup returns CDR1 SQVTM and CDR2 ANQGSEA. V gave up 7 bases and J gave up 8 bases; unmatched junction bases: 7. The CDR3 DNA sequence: TGCAGCGCTGGGACAGCGATCGAAGCTTTCTTT. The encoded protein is CSAGTAIEAFF.